Listed here are 3 T cell receptor beta chains from one sample, sequenced in a study of shared clonotypes between healthy human individuals. Data came from immunoSEQ multiplex PCR; TCRdb stores just in-frame clones and leaves some out. The sample lists about 2.5 million clones, 85% to 95% seen once, with around 0.4% in the top ten. What was sequenced was naive CD4+ T cells from PBMCs. Described subset: CD45RA+ positively selected. The receptors derive from a man aged 18-30 years in good health. Some clones in this sample may be carry-over from other donors' samples.

This clone was detected only once. This chain joins TRBV28 and TRBJ2-7; D could derive from TRBD1 or TRBD2 (5 bases each). CDR1 and CDR2 from the germline V gene are MDHEN and SYDVKM. Trimming shortened V by 1 base and J by 0 bases, and 10 bases separated the two germline ends. The CDR3 runs to 15 residues. CDR3 DNA: TGTGCCAGCAGTTTATTTCCCGGGGCCTCCTACGAGCAGTACTTC. Translation: CASSLFPGASYEQYF.

This chain links TRBV5-6 with TRBJ2-7; the D is unclear. CDR3 length equals 13 residues. Germline CDR1 SGHDT, CDR2 YYEEEE. The ends were cut back, 4 bases at V and 0 bases at J, with 8 bases in the middle. This CDR3 is CASSGPDSYEQYF. In DNA form, the CDR3 reads TGTGCCAGCAGCGGGCCCGACTCCTACGAGCAGTACTTC.

The rearrangement joins TRBV7-9 to TRBJ2-1, with 11 bases aligning to TRBD1. Germline assignment: CDR1 SEHNR and CDR2 FQNEAQ (reference sequence). The CDR3 runs 16 residues. Trimming cost V 6 bases and J 3 bases; bases outside gene matches: 7. As DNA, the CDR3 is TGTGCCAGCAGTCGAGCCGGGACAGGGGGCTACAATGAGCAGTTCTTC. This translates into CASSRAGTGGYNEQFF.